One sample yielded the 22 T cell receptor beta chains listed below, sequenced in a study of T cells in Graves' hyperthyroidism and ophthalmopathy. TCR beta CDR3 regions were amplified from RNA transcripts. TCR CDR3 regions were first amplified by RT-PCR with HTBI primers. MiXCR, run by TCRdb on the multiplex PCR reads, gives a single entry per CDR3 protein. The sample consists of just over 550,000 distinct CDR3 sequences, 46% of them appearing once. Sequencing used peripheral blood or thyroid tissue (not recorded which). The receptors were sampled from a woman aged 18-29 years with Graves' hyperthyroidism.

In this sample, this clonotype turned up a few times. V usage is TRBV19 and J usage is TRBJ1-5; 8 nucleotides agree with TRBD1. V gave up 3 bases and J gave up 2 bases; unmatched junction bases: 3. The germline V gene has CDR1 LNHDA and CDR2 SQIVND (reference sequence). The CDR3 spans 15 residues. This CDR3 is CASSMGGQGNQPQHF. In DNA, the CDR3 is TGTGCCAGTAGTATGGGGGGACAGGGCAATCAGCCCCAGCATTTT. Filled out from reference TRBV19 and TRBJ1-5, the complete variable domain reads DGGITQSPKYLFRKEGQNVTLSCEQNLNHDAMYWYRQDPGQGLRLIYYSQIVNDFQKGDIAEGYSVSREKKESFPLTVTSAQKNPTAFYLCASSMGGQGNQPQHFGDGTRLSIL.

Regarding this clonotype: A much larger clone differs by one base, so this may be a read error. DNA of the CDR3: TGTGCCAGCATGGGCAGGGTGATCGTGGCCGGGGAGCCGTTTTTT. As protein: CASMGRVIVAGEPFF. This chain connects TRBV2 to TRBJ2-2, with D perhaps given as TRBD1 or TRBD2 (5 bases each). The CDR3 extends over 15 amino acids. CDR1 and CDR2 from the germline V gene are SNHLY and FYNNEI.

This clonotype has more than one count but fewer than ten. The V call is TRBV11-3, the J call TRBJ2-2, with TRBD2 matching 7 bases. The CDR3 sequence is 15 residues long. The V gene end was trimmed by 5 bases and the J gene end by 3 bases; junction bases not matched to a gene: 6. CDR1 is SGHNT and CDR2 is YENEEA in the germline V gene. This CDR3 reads CASSLRLADTGELFF. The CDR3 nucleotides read TGTGCCAGCAGCCTGAGACTAGCTGACACCGGGGAGCTGTTTTTT.

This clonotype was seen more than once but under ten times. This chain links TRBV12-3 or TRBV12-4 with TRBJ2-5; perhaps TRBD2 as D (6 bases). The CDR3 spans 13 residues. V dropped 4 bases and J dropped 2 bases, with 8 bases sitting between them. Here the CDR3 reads CASSSSVQETQYF. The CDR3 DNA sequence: TGTGCCAGCAGTTCTAGCGTGCAAGAGACCCAGTACTTC.

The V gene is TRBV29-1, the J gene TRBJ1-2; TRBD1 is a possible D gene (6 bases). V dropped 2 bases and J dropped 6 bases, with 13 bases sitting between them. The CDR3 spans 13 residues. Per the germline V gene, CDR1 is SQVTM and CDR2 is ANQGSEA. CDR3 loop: CSVESQGSDGYTF. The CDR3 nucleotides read TGCAGCGTTGAATCACAGGGTAGCGATGGCTACACCTTC.

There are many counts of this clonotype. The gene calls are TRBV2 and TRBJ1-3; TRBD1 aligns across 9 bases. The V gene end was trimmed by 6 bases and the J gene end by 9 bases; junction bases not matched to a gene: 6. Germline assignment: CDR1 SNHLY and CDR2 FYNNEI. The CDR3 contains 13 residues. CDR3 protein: CASRRQDRGTIYF. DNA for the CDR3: TGTGCCAGCAGACGCCAGGACAGGGGCACCATATATTTT.

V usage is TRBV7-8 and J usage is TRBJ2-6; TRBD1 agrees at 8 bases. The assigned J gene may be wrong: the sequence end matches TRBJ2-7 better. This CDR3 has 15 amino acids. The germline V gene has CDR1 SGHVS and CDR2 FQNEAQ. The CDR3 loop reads CASSFTNRGSYEQYF. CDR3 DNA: TGTGCCAGCAGCTTCACCAACAGGGGGTCCTACGAGCAGTACTTC.

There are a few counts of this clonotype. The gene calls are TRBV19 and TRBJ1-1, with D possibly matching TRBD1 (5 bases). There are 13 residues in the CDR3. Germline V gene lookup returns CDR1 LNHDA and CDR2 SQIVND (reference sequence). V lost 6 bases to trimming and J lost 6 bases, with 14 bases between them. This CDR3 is CASSQGLGPEAFF. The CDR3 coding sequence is TGTGCCAGTAGCCAGGGCTTAGGCCCTGAAGCTTTCTTT. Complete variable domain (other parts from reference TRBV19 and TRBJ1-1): DGGITQSPKYLFRKEGQNVTLSCEQNLNHDAMYWYRQDPGQGLRLIYYSQIVNDFQKGDIAEGYSVSREKKESFPLTVTSAQKNPTAFYLCASSQGLGPEAFFGQGTRLTVV.

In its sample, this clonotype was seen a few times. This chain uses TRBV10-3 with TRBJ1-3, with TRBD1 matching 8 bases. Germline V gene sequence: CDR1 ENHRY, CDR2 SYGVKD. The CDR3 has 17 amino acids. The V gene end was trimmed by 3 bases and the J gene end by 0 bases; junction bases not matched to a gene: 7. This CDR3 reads CAISEADRAFSGNTIYF. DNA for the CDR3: TGTGCCATCAGTGAAGCGGACAGGGCTTTCTCTGGAAACACCATATATTTT.

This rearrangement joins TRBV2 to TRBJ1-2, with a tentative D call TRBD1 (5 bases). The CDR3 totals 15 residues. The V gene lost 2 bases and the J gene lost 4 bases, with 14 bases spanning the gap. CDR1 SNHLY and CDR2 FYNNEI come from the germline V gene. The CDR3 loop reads CASSERIWTLYGYTF. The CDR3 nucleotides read TGTGCCAGCAGTGAAAGGATATGGACACTCTATGGCTACACCTTC.

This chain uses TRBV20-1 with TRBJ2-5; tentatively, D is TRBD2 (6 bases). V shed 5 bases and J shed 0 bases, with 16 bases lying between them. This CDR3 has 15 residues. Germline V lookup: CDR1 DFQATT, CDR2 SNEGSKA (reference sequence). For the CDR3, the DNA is TGCAGTGCTCGGGCGGGGAAGGGGTACCAAGAGACCCAGTACTTC. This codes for CSARAGKGYQETQYF.

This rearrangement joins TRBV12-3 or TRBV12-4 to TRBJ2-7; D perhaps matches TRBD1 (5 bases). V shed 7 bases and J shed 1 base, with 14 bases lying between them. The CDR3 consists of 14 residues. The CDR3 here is CASTSGRDSYEQYF. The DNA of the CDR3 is TGTGCCAGCACCTCGGGCAGGGATTCCTACGAGCAGTACTTC.

In nucleotides, the CDR3 is TGTGCCAGCAGGGAAAGCGGTGGCACAGATACGCAGTATTTT. Amino acids: CASRESGGTDTQYF. J is TRBJ2-3 and V is TRBV11-2; TRBD2 might be the D (5 bases). This CDR3 contains 14 residues. V lost 6 bases and J 1 base, leaving 11 bases between the germline ends. CDR1 is SGHAT, CDR2 FQNNGV, per germline.

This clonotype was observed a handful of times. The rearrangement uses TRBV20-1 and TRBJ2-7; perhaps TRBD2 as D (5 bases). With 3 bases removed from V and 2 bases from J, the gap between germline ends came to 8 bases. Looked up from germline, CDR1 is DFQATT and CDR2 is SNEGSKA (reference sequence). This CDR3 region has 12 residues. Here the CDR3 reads CSASRETYEQYF. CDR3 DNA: TGCAGTGCTAGTCGGGAAACCTACGAGCAGTACTTC.

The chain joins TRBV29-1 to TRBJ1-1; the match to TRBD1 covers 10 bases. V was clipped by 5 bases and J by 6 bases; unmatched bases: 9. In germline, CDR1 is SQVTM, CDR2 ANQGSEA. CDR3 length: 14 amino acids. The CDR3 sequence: CSVYDRGLMAEAFF. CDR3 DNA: TGCAGCGTTTATGACAGGGGGCTTATGGCTGAAGCTTTCTTT.

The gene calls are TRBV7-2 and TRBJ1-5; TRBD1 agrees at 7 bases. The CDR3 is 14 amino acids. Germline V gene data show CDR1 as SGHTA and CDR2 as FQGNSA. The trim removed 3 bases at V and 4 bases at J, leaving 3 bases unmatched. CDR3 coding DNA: TGTGCCAGCAGCTTGGGACAGAAGAATCAGCCCCAGCATTTT. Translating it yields CASSLGQKNQPQHF. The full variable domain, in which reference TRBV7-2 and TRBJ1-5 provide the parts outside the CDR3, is GAGVSQSPSNKVTEKGKDVELRCDPISGHTALYWYRQSLGQGLEFLIYFQGNSAPDKSGLPSDRFSAERTGGSVSTLTIQRTQQEDSAVYLCASSLGQKNQPQHFGDGTRLSIL.

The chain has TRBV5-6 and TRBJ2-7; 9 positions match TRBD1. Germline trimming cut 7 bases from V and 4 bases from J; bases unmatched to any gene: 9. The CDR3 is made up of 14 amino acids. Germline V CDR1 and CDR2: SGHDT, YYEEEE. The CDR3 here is CASSPDRGSYEQYF. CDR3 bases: TGTGCCAGCTCTCCCGACAGGGGGAGTTACGAGCAGTACTTC.

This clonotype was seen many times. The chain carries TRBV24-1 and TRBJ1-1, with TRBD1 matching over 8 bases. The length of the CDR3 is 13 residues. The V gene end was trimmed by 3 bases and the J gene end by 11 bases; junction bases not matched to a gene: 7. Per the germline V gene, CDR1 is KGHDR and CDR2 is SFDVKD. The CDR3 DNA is TGTGCCACCAGTGATACTGACAGGGGCCGGGCTTTCTTT. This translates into CATSDTDRGRAFF.

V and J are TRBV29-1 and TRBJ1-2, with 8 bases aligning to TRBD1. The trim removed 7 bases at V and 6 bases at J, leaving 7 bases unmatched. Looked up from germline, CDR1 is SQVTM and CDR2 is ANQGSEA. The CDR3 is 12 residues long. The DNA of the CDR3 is TGCAGCGCCTGGACAGGGACGGATGGCTACACCTTC. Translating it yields CSAWTGTDGYTF.

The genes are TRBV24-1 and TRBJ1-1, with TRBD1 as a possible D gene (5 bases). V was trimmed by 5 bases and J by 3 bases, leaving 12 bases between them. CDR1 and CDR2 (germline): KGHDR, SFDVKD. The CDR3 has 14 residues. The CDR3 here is CATSARRQYTEAFF. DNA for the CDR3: TGTGCCACCAGTGCAAGGAGACAGTACACTGAAGCTTTCTTT.

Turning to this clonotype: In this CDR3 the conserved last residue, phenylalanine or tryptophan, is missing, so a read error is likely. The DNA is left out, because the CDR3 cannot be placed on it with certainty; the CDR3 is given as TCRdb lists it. CDR3 residues: CASSLTLAG. V usage is TRBV7-9 and J usage is TRBJ2-7; TRBD2 was called by the table and not checked on the DNA. The CDR3 has 9 amino acids, counting both end residues. Germline V gives CDR1 SEHNR, CDR2 FQNEAQ (reference sequence).

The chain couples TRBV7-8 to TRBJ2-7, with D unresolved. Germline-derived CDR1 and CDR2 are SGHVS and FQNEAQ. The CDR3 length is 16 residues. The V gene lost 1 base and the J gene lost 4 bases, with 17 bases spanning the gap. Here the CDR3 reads CASSLDIGGWGYEQYF. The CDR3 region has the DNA TGTGCCAGCAGCTTAGACATTGGTGGTTGGGGTTACGAGCAGTACTTC.